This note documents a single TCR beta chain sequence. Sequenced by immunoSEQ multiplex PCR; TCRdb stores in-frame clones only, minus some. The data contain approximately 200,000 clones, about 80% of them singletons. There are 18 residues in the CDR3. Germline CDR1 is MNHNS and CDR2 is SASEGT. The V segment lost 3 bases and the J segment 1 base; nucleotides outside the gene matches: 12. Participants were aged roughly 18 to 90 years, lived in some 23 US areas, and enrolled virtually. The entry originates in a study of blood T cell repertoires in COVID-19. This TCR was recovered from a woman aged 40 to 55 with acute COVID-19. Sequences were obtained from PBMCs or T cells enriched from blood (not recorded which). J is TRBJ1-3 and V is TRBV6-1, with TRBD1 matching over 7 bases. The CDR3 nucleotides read TGTGCCAGCAGTGAGGCTGGCGGGACAGTTCATTCTGGAAACACCATATATTTT. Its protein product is CASSEAGGTVHSGNTIYF.